The following is a T cell receptor beta chain sequence with its context. It was 8.5 to 10 ml of fresh peripheral blood that supplied the PBMCs. Amplified TCR beta CDR3 regions came from RNA transcripts. The HTBI primer set served for first-round RT-PCR of the TCR CDR3. TCRdb independently ran MiXCR on the multiplex PCR reads; one entry per CDR3 protein. The data show about 770,000 distinct CDR3 sequences, roughly a sixth seen once. Germline CDR1 LGHDT, CDR2 YNNKEL (reference sequence). The CDR3 consists of 14 residues. The V gene lost 1 base and the J gene lost 18 bases, with 19 bases spanning the gap. The data derive from a study of T cells in Graves' hyperthyroidism and ophthalmopathy. Study as a whole: Upon initial diagnosis and before any treatment, peripheral blood was collected.

The source material was blood. The sequence was obtained from a woman aged 45-65 years with Graves' hyperthyroidism that later progressed to Graves' ophthalmopathy. This rearrangement joins TRBV3-1 to TRBJ1-6; D might be TRBD1 (6 bases). CDR3 in amino acids: CASSQVRGGGAYHF. The CDR3 region has the DNA TGTGCCAGCAGCCAAGTACGGGGCGGGGGCGCCTACCACTTT.